The rows below give T cell receptor beta chains drawn from one sample of a study of blood T cell repertoires in COVID-19. Sequencing used immunoSEQ multiplex PCR; TCRdb keeps in-frame clones, though not all of them. The sample records about 340,000 clones, about nine tenths being singletons. The material sequenced was peripheral blood. Receptors were obtained from a woman in her sixties or seventies with COVID-19, enrolled during active disease. The CDR3 runs from the conserved cysteine through the conserved F or W. The D gene is left open where the match is weak. Clone size is given for some rows only: seen once, a few or many times, or a class if the clone is expanded.

cdr3_aa,cdr3_nt,d_call,v_call,clone_size,j_call
CASSWGLAGGPDTQYF,TGCGCCAGCAGCTGGGGACTAGCGGGGGGGCCAGATACGCAGTATTTT,TRBD2,TRBV5-1,.,TRBJ2-3
CASSSTQGGEAFF,TGTGCCAGCAGCTCAACCCAGGGGGGTGAAGCTTTCTTT,TRBD1,TRBV11-3,.,TRBJ1-1
CASSDSKELQGDSCF,TGTGCCAGCAGTGACTCGAAAGAATTGCAGGGGGATTCTTGTTTT,TRBD1,TRBV6-4,.,TRBJ1-4
CASSSSGNTDTQYF,TGTGCCAGCAGCTCTAGCGGGAACACAGATACGCAGTATTTT,TRBD2,TRBV5-4,.,TRBJ2-3
CSASSGLTSYEQYF,TGCAGTGCTAGTTCGGGACTAACGTCCTACGAGCAGTACTTC,TRBD2,TRBV20-1,.,TRBJ2-7
CASKGSGESDTQYF,TGTGCCAGCAAGGGAAGCGGGGAGTCAGATACGCAGTATTTT,TRBD2,TRBV6-4,.,TRBJ2-3
CASTRPPNYGYTF,TGTGCCAGCACGCGTCCGCCCAACTATGGCTACACCTTC,.,TRBV6-5,many,TRBJ1-2
CASSRGTDTQYF,TGTGCCAGCAGCCGGGGCACAGATACGCAGTATTTT,.,TRBV21-1,few,TRBJ2-3
CSAGGQETQYF,TGCAGTGCCGGGGGGCAAGAGACCCAGTACTTC,TRBD2,TRBV20-1,.,TRBJ2-5
CASSLGQREAGNTIYF,TGCGCCAGCAGCTTGGGGCAGCGGGAGGCTGGAAACACCATATATTTT,.,TRBV5-1,once,TRBJ1-3
CASSPLSRGETQYF,TGTGCCAGCAGCCCCCTATCGCGGGGGGAGACCCAGTACTTC,TRBD2,TRBV5-6,.,TRBJ2-5
CASSPDRGTGELFF,TGCGCCAGCAGCCCGGACAGGGGGACCGGGGAGCTGTTTTTT,TRBD1,TRBV5-1,.,TRBJ2-2
CASSREDRVGEAFF,TGCGCCAGCAGCCGAGAGGACAGGGTGGGTGAAGCTTTCTTT,TRBD1,TRBV4-1,.,TRBJ1-1
CATSDTSGGYYNEQFF,TGTGCCACCAGTGACACTAGCGGGGGGTATTACAATGAGCAGTTCTTC,TRBD2,TRBV24-1,once,TRBJ2-1
CASSPGTANEKLFF,TGTGCCAGCAGCCCCGGGACAGCTAATGAAAAACTGTTTTTT,TRBD1,TRBV28,once,TRBJ1-4
CASSQRLAGGSETYEQYF,TGTGCCAGCAGCCAGAGACTAGCGGGGGGGTCCGAAACCTACGAGCAGTACTTC,TRBD2,TRBV4-2,.,TRBJ2-7
CASSLAGDSPLHF,TGCGCCAGCAGCTTGGCAGGGGATTCACCCCTCCACTTT,.,TRBV5-1,.,TRBJ1-6
CASSLVGYSEKLFF,TGTGCCAGCAGTTTGGTTGGGTATAGCGAAAAACTGTTTTTT,.,TRBV27,.,TRBJ1-4
CASSLAAAPNYGYTF,TGTGCCAGCAGTTTGGCGGCGGCCCCTAACTATGGCTACACCTTC,.,TRBV27,.,TRBJ1-2
CASGLETGGYTEAFF,TGTGCTAGTGGTTTAGAAACAGGGGGCTATACTGAAGCTTTCTTT,TRBD1,TRBV12-5,.,TRBJ1-1
CASSQDGTDNTEAFF,TGCGCCAGCAGCCAAGACGGGACAGATAACACTGAAGCTTTCTTT,TRBD1,TRBV4-3,.,TRBJ1-1
CSVEGEHYEQYF,TGCAGCGTTGAAGGTGAACACTACGAGCAGTACTTC,.,TRBV29-1,.,TRBJ2-7
CASSYPPGGTEQYF,TGTGCCAGCAGTTACCCCCCGGGGGGGACCGAGCAGTACTTC,TRBD2,TRBV6-6,.,TRBJ2-7
CASIGEGKLFF,TGTGCCAGCATAGGGGAAGGAAAACTGTTTTTT,.,TRBV2,.,TRBJ1-4
CATSDFQGTGELFF,TGTGCCACCAGTGATTTCCAGGGCACGGGGGAGCTGTTTTTT,.,TRBV24-1,.,TRBJ2-2
CATSDLGQGNEKLFF,TGTGCCACCAGTGACCTAGGACAGGGCAATGAAAAACTGTTTTTT,TRBD1,TRBV24-1,.,TRBJ1-4
CASSRQGTSTDTQYF,TGTGCCAGCAGTCGACAGGGAACTAGCACAGATACGCAGTATTTT,TRBD1,TRBV6-5,.,TRBJ2-3
CASRPRGGNTIYF,TGTGCCAGCAGGCCTAGGGGAGGAAACACCATATATTTT,.,TRBV7-2,once,TRBJ1-3
CAWRGTGLGANVLTF,TGTGCCTGGAGAGGGACAGGGCTTGGGGCCAACGTCCTGACTTTC,TRBD1,TRBV30,.,TRBJ2-6
CSVGTSGNTEAFF,TGCAGCGTAGGAACGTCAGGGAACACTGAAGCTTTCTTT,.,TRBV29-1,.,TRBJ1-1
CASSVEPNEGTQYF,TGTGCCAGCAGCGTAGAACCTAACGAGGGGACCCAGTACTTC,.,TRBV9,.,TRBJ2-5
CASSLAGLSGNEQFF,TGTGCCAGCAGCTTAGCAGGGTTAAGTGGCAATGAGCAGTTCTTC,.,TRBV6-5,.,TRBJ2-1
CASSLATARHLGNTIYF,TGTGCCAGCAGCTTAGCCACAGCCCGGCATTTGGGAAACACCATATATTTT,.,TRBV13,.,TRBJ1-3
CASSLVTGIKNIQYF,TGTGCCAGCAGCTTAGTCACAGGGATTAAAAACATTCAGTACTTC,.,TRBV7-9,.,TRBJ2-4
CASSPVGGGGSNQPQHF,TGTGCCAGCAGCCCAGTCGGGGGCGGGGGTAGCAATCAGCCCCAGCATTTT,.,TRBV7-7,.,TRBJ1-5
CASSPFLGQNTEAFF,TGTGCCAGCAGCCCCTTCCTTGGACAGAACACTGAAGCTTTCTTT,.,TRBV3-1/TRBV3-2,.,TRBJ1-1
CASSPRLPSDRGNQPQHF,TGTGCCAGCTCACCACGGCTCCCATCGGACAGGGGCAATCAGCCCCAGCATTTT,TRBD1,TRBV18,.,TRBJ1-5
CASGTGGPYEQYF,TGCGCCAGCGGGACAGGGGGACCATACGAGCAGTACTTC,TRBD1,TRBV10-2,.,TRBJ2-7
CASSQDRGTDQPQHF,TGCGCCAGCAGCCAAGATCGCGGGACAGATCAGCCCCAGCATTTT,TRBD1,TRBV4-3,.,TRBJ1-5
CASGRVAGVQETQYF,TGCGCCAGCGGGCGGGTAGCGGGGGTACAAGAGACCCAGTACTTC,TRBD2,TRBV5-1,.,TRBJ2-5
CASSQVGSGVSEQYF,TGCGCCAGCAGCCAAGTCGGTAGCGGGGTTAGCGAGCAGTACTTC,TRBD2,TRBV4-3,.,TRBJ2-7
CAISEEQKPNQPQHF,TGTGCCATCAGTGAAGAACAGAAACCCAATCAGCCCCAGCATTTT,.,TRBV10-3,.,TRBJ1-5
CAWSGDGQGARETQYF,TGTGCCTGGAGTGGGGATGGCCAGGGGGCAAGGGAGACCCAGTACTTC,TRBD1,TRBV30,once,TRBJ2-5
CASSSNLGGTGPTGELFF,TGTGCCAGCAGCTCAAACCTTGGGGGGACAGGGCCCACCGGGGAGCTGTTTTTT,TRBD1,TRBV9,.,TRBJ2-2
CASSPGQGGGETGELFF,TGTGCCAGCTCACCAGGGCAGGGAGGAGGAGAGACCGGGGAGCTGTTTTTT,.,TRBV18,few,TRBJ2-2
CASSQDAGGYYGYTF,TGCGCCAGCAGCCAAGATGCTGGAGGTTACTATGGCTACACCTTC,.,TRBV4-3,.,TRBJ1-2
CASSLGHASTDTQYF,TGTGCCAGCAGCTTAGGACACGCAAGCACAGATACGCAGTATTTT,.,TRBV7-7,.,TRBJ2-3
CASSLYGSGGFF,TGTGCCAGCAGCTTGTACGGGTCAGGGGGCTTCTTC,TRBD1,TRBV5-4,.,TRBJ2-1
CASSYLFGGGPTDTQYF,TGTGCCAGCAGTTACTTGTTTGGGGGGGGCCCCACAGATACGCAGTATTTT,.,TRBV6-2/TRBV6-3,.,TRBJ2-3
CASSFGRYEQYF,TGTGCCAGCAGTTTTGGGCGTTACGAGCAGTACTTC,.,TRBV6-6,.,TRBJ2-7
CASTSPGNTEAFF,TGTGCCAGCACCAGTCCAGGGAATACTGAAGCTTTCTTT,.,TRBV12-3/TRBV12-4,.,TRBJ1-1
CATSDKAAGYGYTF,TGTGCCACCAGTGATAAGGCTGCAGGCTATGGCTACACCTTC,.,TRBV24-1,.,TRBJ1-2
CASSQASSYGYTF,TGTGCCAGCAGCCAAGCGTCTAGCTATGGCTACACCTTC,.,TRBV14,.,TRBJ1-2